This T cell receptor (beta chain) was sequenced in a study of blood T cell repertoires in COVID-19. Sequencing used immunoSEQ multiplex PCR; TCRdb keeps in-frame clones, though not all of them. The sample lists hundreds of thousands of clones; 85% to 90% were seen once. Specimen: peripheral blood. The sequence was obtained from a woman aged 35 to 49 with COVID-19, enrolled during active disease.

This chain's CDR3 is CASSLGGGFYEQYF. CDR3 nucleotide sequence: TGTGCCAGCAGCTTAGGGGGGGGGTTTTACGAGCAGTACTTC. The V and J genes are TRBV7-2 and TRBJ2-7; 7 bases are a match to TRBD2. The CDR3 contains 14 residues. With V trimmed by 1 base and J by 4 bases, 4 bases remained unmatched. The V gene's germline CDR1 is SGHTA and CDR2 FQGNSA.